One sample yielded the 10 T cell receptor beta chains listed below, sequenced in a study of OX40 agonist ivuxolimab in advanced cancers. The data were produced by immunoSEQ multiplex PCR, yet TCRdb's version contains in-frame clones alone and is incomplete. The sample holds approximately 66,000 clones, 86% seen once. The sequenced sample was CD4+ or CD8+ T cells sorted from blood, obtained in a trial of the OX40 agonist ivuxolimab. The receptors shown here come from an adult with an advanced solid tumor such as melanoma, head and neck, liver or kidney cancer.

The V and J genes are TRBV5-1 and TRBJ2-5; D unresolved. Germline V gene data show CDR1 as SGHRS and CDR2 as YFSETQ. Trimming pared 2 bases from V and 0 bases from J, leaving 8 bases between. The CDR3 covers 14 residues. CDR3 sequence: CASSLVTNQETQYF. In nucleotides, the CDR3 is TGCGCCAGCAGCTTAGTCACGAACCAAGAGACCCAGTACTTC.

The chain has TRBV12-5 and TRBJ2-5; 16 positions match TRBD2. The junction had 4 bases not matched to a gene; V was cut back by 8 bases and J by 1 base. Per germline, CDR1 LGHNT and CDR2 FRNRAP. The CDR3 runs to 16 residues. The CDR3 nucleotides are TGTGCTAGTAGGGGACTAGCGGGGGGGCCCCAAGAGACCCAGTACTTC. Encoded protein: CASRGLAGGPQETQYF.

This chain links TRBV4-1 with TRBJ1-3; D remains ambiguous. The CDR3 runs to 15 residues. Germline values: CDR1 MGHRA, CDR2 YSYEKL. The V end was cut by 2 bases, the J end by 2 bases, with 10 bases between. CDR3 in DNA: TGCGCCAGCAGCCAAAGGTGGGTCCCTGGAAACACCATATATTTT. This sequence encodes CASSQRWVPGNTIYF.

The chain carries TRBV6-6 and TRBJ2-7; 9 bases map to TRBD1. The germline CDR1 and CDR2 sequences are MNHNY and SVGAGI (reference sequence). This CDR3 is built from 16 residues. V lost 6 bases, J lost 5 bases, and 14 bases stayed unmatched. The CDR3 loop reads CASRPNTGGGKDEQYF. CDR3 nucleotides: TGTGCCAGCAGACCAAATACAGGGGGCGGAAAGGACGAGCAGTACTTC.

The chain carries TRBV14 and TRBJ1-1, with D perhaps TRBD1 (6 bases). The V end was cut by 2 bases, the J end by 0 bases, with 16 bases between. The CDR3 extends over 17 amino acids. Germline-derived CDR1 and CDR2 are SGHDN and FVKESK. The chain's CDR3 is CASSQTRWGTLNTEAFF. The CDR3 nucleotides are TGTGCCAGCAGCCAAACCAGGTGGGGGACACTGAACACTGAAGCTTTCTTT.

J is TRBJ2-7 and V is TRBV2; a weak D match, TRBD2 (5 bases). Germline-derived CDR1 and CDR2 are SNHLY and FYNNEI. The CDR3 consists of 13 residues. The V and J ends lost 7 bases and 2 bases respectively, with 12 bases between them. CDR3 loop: CASTFGITYEQYF. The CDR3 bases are TGTGCCAGCACCTTCGGGATCACCTACGAGCAGTACTTC.

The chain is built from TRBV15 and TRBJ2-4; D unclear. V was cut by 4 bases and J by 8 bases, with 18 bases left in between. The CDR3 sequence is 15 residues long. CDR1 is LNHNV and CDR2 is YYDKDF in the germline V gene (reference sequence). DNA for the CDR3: TGTGCCACCAGCAAGGGCCGGGCGAAGGTCGACATTCAGTACTTC. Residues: CATSKGRAKVDIQYF.

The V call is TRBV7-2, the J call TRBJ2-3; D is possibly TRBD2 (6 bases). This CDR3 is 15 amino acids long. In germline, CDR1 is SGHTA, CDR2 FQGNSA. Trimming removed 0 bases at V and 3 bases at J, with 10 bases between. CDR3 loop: CASSLAGGVTDTQYF. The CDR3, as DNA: TGTGCCAGCAGCTTAGCGGGAGGTGTGACAGATACGCAGTATTTT.

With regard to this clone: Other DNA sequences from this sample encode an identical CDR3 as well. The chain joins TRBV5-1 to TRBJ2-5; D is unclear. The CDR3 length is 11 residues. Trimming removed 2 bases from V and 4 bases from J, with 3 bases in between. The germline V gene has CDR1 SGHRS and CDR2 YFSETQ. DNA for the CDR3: TGCGCCAGCAGCTTATTAGAGACCCAGTACTTC. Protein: CASSLLETQYF.

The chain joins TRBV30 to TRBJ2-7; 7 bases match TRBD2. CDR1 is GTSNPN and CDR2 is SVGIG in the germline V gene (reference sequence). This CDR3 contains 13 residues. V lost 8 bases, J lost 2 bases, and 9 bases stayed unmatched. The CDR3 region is CAGTRGLAYEQYF. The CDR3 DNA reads TGTGCCGGAACCCGCGGACTAGCCTACGAGCAGTACTTC.